The clone carrying this TCR beta chain was detected once. What it recognizes is unknown. These data originate in a study of cytomegalovirus exposure and HLA in healthy donors. Study conclusions and caveats: Productive rates of about 90% or about 30% were seen for most TCR beta V segments in an earlier analysis.

Germline CDR1 reads SEHNR; CDR2 reads FQNEAQ (reference sequence). This CDR3 has 11 amino acids. Trimming removed 4 bases from V and 5 bases from J, with 6 bases in between. The PCR had 60 Vbeta and 13 Jbeta primers. This table comes from immunoSEQ multiplex PCR, and its TCRdb copy is limited to in-frame clones, with some not included. The data show about 70,000 clones, roughly 74% seen once. This clonotype was obtained from a woman aged 55-75 years in good health and CMV-seropositive. The sequenced material came from PBMCs. The chain carries TRBV7-9 and TRBJ2-7; D gene ambiguous. The CDR3 region has the DNA TGTGCCAGCAGCTACGGTAACGAGCAGTACTTC. Translating gives CASSYGNEQYF.